The clone carrying this T cell receptor beta chain has only a few counts. TCRdb reanalysed the 5' RACE reads using MiXCR and keeps one entry per CDR3 protein. The table shows fewer than 65,000 distinct CDR3 sequences, with 25% to 30% occurring only once. CDR3 length: 16 residues. With 1 base clipped from V and 2 bases from J, the junction kept 2 bases outside the gene matches. Germline CDR1 reads LGHNA; CDR2 reads YNFKEQ. This TCR was recovered from a female donor with breast cancer. The sequencing input was tumor-infiltrating naive CD4+ T cells sorted from the breast tumor. Subset specified: naive CD4+ T cells, CD4+CD45RA+CD25-. The V call is TRBV4-2, the J call TRBJ2-2; 9 nucleotides line up with TRBD1. DNA of the CDR3: TGTGCCAGCAGCCAAGCACAGGGGGCCAACACCGGGGAGCTGTTTTTT. Translation gives CASSQAQGANTGELFF.